This TCR beta chain derives from a study of early T cells in non-severe SARS-CoV-2 infection. TCRdb reprocessed the 5' RACE reads via MiXCR and lists one record per CDR3 protein. The table includes some 67,000 distinct CDR3 sequences, about 13% detected once. There are 13 residues in the CDR3. The V end was cut by 4 bases, the J end by 0 bases, with 6 bases between. The table lists this clonotype with a few counts. This chain joins TRBV12-3 or TRBV12-4 and TRBJ1-1; D call uncertain. The sequencing sample was made of whole blood. This clonotype was sampled from an adult who was a healthcare worker with PCR-confirmed SARS-CoV-2 infection or an uninfected control (not recorded which). DNA of the CDR3: TGTGCCAGCAGTTATAGGGTGAACACTGAAGCTTTCTTT. Translated: CASSYRVNTEAFF.